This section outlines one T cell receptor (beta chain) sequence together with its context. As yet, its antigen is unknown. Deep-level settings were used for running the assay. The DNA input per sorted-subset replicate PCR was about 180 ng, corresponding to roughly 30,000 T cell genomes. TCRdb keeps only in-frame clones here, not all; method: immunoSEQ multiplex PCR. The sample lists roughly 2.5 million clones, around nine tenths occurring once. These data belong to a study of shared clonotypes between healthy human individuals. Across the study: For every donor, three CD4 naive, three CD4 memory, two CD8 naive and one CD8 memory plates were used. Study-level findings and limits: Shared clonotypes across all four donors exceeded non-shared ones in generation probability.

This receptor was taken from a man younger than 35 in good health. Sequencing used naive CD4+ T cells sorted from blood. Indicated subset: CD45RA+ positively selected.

CDR3 bases: TGTGCCAGCACCTCCCTTAGCACAGATACGCAGTATTTT. Translation gives CASTSLSTDTQYF. This chain links TRBV6-5 with TRBJ2-3; D is unclear. V dropped 7 bases and J dropped 0 bases, with 8 bases sitting between them. This CDR3 contains 13 residues. CDR1 and CDR2 from the germline V gene are MNHEY and SVGAGI.